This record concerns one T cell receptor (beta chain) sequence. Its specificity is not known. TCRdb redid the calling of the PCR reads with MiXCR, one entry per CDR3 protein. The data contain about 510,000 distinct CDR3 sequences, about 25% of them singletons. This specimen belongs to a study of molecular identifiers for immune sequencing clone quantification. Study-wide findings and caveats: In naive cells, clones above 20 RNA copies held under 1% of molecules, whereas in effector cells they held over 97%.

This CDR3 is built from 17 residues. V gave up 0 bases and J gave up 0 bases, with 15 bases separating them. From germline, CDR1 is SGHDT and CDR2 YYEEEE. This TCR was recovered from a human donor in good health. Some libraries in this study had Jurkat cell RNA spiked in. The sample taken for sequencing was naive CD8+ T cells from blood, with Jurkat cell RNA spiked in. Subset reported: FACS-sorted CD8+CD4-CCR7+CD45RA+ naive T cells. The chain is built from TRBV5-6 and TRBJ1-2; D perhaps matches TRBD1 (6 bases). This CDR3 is CASSLVRAGHPNYGYTF. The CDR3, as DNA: TGTGCCAGCAGCTTGGTTCGTGCGGGACATCCTAACTATGGCTACACCTTC.